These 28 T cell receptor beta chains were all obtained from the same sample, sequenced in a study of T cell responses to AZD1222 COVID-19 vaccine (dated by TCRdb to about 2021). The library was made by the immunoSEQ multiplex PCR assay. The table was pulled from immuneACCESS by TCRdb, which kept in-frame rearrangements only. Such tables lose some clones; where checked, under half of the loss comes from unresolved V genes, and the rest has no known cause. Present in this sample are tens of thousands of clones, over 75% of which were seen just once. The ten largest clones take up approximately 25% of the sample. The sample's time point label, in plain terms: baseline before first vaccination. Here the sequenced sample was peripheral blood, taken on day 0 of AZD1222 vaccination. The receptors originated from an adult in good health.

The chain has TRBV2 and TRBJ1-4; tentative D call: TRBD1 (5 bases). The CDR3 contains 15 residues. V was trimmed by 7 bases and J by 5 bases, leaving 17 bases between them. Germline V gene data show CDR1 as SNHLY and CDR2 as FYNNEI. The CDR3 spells CASTTALHQNEKLFF. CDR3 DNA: TGTGCCAGCACGACAGCTCTACATCAAAATGAAAAACTGTTTTTT.

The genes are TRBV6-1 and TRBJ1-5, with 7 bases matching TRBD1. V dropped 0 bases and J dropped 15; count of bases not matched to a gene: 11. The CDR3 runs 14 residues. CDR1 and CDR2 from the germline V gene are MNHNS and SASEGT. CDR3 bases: TGTGCCAGCAGTGAAGCGATTAGGGGGCCCCGATGGCATTTT. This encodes CASSEAIRGPRWHF.

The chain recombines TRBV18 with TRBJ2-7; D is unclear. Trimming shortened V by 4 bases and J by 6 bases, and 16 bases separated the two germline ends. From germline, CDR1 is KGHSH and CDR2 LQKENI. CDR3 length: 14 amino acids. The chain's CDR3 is CASSLLNKNGEQYF. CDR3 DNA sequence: TGTGCCAGCTCACTTCTCAATAAAAACGGCGAGCAGTACTTC.

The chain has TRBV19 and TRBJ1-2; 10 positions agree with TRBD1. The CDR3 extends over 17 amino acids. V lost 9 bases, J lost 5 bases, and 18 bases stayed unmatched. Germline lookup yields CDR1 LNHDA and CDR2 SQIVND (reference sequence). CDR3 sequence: CASEDPGQGTRGYGYTF. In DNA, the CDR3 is TGTGCCAGCGAGGACCCGGGACAGGGGACCAGAGGGTATGGCTACACCTTC. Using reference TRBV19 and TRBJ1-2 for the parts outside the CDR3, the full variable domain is DGGITQSPKYLFRKEGQNVTLSCEQNLNHDAMYWYRQDPGQGLRLIYYSQIVNDFQKGDIAEGYSVSREKKESFPLTVTSAQKNPTAFYLCASEDPGQGTRGYGYTFGSGTRLTVV.

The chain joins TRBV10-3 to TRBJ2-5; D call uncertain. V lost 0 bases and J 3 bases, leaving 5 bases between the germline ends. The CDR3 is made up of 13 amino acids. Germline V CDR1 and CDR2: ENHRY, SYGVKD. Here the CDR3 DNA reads TGTGCCATCAGTGAGTCCGTCGAAGAGACCCAGTACTTC. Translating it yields CAISESVEETQYF.

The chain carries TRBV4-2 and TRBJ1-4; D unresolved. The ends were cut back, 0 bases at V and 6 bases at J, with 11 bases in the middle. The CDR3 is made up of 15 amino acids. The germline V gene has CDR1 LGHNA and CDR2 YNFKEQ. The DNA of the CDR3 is TGTGCCAGCAGCCAAGAACCCGGGCCGGATGAAAAACTGTTTTTT. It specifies CASSQEPGPDEKLFF.

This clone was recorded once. For the CDR3, the DNA is TGTGCCAGCAGTATTAGTCATTGGCGGGGGGGCACCACAGATACGCAGTATTTT. Translated, it gives CASSISHWRGGTTDTQYF. The chain has TRBV27 and TRBJ2-3; 9 bases agree with TRBD2. Germline V gene data show CDR1 as MNHEY and CDR2 as SMNVEV (reference sequence). The CDR3 runs 18 residues. Germline trimming cut 5 bases from V and 2 bases from J; bases unmatched to any gene: 14.

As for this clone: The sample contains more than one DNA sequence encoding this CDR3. The CDR3 is CASRYGTVNTEAFF. CDR3 DNA sequence: TGTGCCAGCAGGTACGGGACAGTGAACACTGAAGCTTTCTTT. This rearrangement joins TRBV6-2 or TRBV6-3 to TRBJ1-1; 7 bases agree with TRBD1. Germline V CDR1 and CDR2: MNHEY, SVGEGT. Trimming removed 6 bases from V and 0 bases from J; junction bases left unmatched: 4. The CDR3 totals 14 residues.

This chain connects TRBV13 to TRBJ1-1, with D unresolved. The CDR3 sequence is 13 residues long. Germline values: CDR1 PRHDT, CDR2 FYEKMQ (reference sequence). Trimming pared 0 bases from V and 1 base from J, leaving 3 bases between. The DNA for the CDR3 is TGTGCCAGCAGCTTAGGTTGGAACACTGAAGCTTTCTTT. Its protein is CASSLGWNTEAFF.

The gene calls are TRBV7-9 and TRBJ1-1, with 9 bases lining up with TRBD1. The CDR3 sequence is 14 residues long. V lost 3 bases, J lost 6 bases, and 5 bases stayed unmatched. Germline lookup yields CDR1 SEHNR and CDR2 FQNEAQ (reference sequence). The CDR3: CASSLGQGLPEAFF. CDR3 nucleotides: TGTGCCAGCAGCTTGGGACAGGGCTTACCTGAAGCTTTCTTT. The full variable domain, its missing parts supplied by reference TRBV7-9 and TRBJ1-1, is DTGVSQNPRHKITKRGQNVTFRCDPISEHNRLYWYRQTLGQGPEFLTYFQNEAQLEKSRLLSDRFSAERPKGSFSTLEIQRTEQGDSAMYLCASSLGQGLPEAFFGQGTRLTVV.

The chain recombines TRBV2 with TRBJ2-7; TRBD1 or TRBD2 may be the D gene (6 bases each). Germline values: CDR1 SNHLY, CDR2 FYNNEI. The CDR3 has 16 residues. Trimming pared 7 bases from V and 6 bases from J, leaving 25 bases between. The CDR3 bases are TGTGCCAGCACCCCAAACTCGGGGGCGCGGATTAGCGAGCAGTACTTC. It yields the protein CASTPNSGARISEQYF.

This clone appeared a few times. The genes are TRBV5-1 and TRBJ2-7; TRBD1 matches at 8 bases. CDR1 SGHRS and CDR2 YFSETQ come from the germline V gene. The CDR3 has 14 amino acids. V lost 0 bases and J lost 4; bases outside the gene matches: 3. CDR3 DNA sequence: TGCGCCAGCAGCTTGGGGGACAGGAGTTACGAGCAGTACTTC. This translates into CASSLGDRSYEQYF.

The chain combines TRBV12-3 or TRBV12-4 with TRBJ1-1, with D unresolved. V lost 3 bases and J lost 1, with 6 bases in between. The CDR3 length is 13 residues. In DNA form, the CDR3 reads TGTGCCAGCAGTTTTCAAGCGAACACTGAAGCTTTCTTT. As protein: CASSFQANTEAFF.

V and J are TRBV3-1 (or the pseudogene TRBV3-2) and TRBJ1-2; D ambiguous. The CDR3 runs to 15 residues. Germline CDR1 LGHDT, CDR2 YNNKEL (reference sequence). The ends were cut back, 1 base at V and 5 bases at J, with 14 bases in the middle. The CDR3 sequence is CASSQGPLSKYGYTF. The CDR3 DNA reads TGTGCCAGCAGCCAAGGGCCCCTAAGCAAGTATGGCTACACCTTC.

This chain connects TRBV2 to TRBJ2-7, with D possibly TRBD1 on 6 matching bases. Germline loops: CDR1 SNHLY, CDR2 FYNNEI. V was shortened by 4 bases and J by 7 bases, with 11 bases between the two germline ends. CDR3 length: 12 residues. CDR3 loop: CASSVRGTEQYF. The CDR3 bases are TGTGCCAGCAGTGTGAGGGGGACGGAGCAGTACTTC.

CDR3 nucleotide sequence: TGTGCCAGCAGTTACCAGGGCGGAACCTACGAGCAGTACTTC. It encodes CASSYQGGTYEQYF. The rearrangement links TRBV6-5 to TRBJ2-7, with D perhaps TRBD1 (5 bases). Germline CDR1 MNHEY, CDR2 SVGAGI. This CDR3 contains 14 residues. V was pared by 2 bases and J by 2 bases, with 10 bases between.

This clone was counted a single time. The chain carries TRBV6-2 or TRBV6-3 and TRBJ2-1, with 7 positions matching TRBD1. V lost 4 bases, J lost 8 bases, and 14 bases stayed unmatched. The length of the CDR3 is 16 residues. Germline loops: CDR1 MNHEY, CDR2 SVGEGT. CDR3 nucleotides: TGTGCCAGCAGTTCCTATGAGGCAGGGGGAGTGGATGAGCAGTTCTTC. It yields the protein CASSSYEAGGVDEQFF.

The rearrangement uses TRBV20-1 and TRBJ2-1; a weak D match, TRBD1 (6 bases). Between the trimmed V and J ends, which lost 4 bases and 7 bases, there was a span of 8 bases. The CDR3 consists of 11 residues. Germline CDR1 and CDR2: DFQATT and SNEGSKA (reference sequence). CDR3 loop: CSAKRGNEQFF. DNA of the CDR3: TGCAGTGCTAAAAGGGGGAATGAGCAGTTCTTC.

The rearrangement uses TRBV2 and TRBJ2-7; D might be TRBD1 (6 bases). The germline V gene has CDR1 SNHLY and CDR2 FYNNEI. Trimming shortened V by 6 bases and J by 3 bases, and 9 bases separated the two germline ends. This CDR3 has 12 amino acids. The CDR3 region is CASRLQGYEQYF. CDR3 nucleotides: TGTGCCAGCAGGTTACAGGGCTACGAGCAGTACTTC.

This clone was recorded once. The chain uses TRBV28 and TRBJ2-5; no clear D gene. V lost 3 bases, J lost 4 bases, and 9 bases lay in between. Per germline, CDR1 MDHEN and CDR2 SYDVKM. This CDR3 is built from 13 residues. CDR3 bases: TGTGCCAGCAGTTTCCACGGATTAGAGACCCAGTACTTC. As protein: CASSFHGLETQYF.

Here the CDR3 reads CASSQNMAYGYTF. In nucleotides, the CDR3 is TGTGCCAGCAGCCAAAACATGGCCTATGGCTACACCTTC. The chain has TRBV27 and TRBJ1-2; D gene ambiguous. Looked up from germline, CDR1 is MNHEY and CDR2 is SMNVEV (reference sequence). Trimming pared 6 bases from V and 4 bases from J, leaving 12 bases between. This CDR3 has 13 residues.

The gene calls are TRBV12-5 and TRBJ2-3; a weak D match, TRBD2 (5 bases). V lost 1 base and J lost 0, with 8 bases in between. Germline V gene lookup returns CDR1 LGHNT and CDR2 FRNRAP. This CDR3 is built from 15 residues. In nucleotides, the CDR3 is TGTGCTAGTGGTTTGGGGAGGCAGAGCACAGATACGCAGTATTTT. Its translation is CASGLGRQSTDTQYF.

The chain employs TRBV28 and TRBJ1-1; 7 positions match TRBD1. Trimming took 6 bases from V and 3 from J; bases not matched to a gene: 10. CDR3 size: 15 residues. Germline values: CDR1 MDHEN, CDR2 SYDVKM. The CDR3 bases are TGTGCCAGCAGCCCGCAGGGACAGAAATACACTGAAGCTTTCTTT. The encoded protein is CASSPQGQKYTEAFF.

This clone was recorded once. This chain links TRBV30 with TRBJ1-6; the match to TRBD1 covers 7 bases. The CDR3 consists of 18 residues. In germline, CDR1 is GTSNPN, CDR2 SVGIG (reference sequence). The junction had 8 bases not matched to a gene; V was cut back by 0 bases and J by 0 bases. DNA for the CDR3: TGTGCCTGGAGTGTAATGGGACAGAGGAGCTCCTATAATTCACCCCTCCACTTT. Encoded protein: CAWSVMGQRSSYNSPLHF.

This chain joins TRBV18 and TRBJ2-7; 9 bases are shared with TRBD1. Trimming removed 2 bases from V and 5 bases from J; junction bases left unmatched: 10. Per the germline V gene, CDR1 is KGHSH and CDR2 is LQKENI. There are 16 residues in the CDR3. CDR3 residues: CASSPVAGQGSNEQYF. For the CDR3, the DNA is TGTGCCAGCTCACCAGTTGCGGGACAGGGAAGCAACGAGCAGTACTTC.

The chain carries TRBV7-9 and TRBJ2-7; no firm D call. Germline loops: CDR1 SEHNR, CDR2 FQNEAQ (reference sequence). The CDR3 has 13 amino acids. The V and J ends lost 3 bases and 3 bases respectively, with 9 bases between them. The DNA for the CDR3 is TGTGCCAGCAGCTTTGACACAGTCTACGAGCAGTACTTC. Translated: CASSFDTVYEQYF. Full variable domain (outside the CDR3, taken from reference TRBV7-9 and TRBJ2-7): DTGVSQNPRHKITKRGQNVTFRCDPISEHNRLYWYRQTLGQGPEFLTYFQNEAQLEKSRLLSDRFSAERPKGSFSTLEIQRTEQGDSAMYLCASSFDTVYEQYFGPGTRLTVT.

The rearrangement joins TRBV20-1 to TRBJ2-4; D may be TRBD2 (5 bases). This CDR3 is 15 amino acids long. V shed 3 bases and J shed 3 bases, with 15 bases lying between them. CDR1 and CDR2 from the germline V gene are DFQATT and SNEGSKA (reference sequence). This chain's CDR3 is CSASRGLSRKNIQYF. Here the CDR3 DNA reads TGCAGTGCTAGTCGGGGTTTATCGCGCAAAAACATTCAGTACTTC.

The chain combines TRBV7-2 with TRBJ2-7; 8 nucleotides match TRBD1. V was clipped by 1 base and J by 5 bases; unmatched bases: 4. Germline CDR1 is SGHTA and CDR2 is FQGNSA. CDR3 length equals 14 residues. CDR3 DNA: TGTGCCAGCAGCTTAGACAGGGGGAGCGACGAGCAGTACTTC. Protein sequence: CASSLDRGSDEQYF.